A single sample is the source of the 16 T cell receptor beta chains below, sequenced in a study of PD-L1 blockade in urothelial cancer. Using immunoSEQ multiplex PCR, the repertoire was profiled, and TCRdb retains in-frame clones only, with some absent. The data hold tens of thousands of clones, with roughly four fifths observed a single time. The sequences come from PBMCs, collected around atezolizumab (anti-PD-L1) treatment. These receptors were taken from a man in his sixties or seventies with urothelial cancer.

This clone was counted a few times. This chain joins TRBV6-6 and TRBJ2-1, with D unresolved. The CDR3 is made up of 16 amino acids. V shed 6 bases and J shed 5 bases, with 20 bases lying between them. The germline V gene has CDR1 MNHNY and CDR2 SVGAGI (reference sequence). The CDR3, as DNA: TGTGCCAGCAGCAACCTCGGGTCCGCAGTGAACAATGAGCAGTTCTTC. It encodes CASSNLGSAVNNEQFF.

The chain links TRBV6-6 to TRBJ2-1; 8 bases are shared with TRBD2. J was trimmed by 7 bases and V by 5 bases; bases with no gene match: 7. The CDR3 sequence is 14 residues long. The germline V gene has CDR1 MNHNY and CDR2 SVGAGI (reference sequence). The CDR3 DNA is TGTGCCAGCAGTACCCTAGCGGGTGGGAATGAGCAGTTCTTC. It codes for CASSTLAGGNEQFF.

The chain employs TRBV9 and TRBJ1-3; no firm D call. V was cut by 0 bases and J by 0 bases, with 10 bases left in between. This CDR3 contains 16 residues. Germline V lookup: CDR1 SGDLS, CDR2 YYNGEE. The CDR3 coding sequence is TGTGCCAGCAGCGTAGGCACCGGGAGCTCTGGAAACACCATATATTTT. It specifies CASSVGTGSSGNTIYF.

This clone is labeled medium-sized. The chain carries TRBV19 and TRBJ2-7, with a tentative D call TRBD2 (6 bases). CDR3 size: 15 residues. The V end was cut by 4 bases, the J end by 4 bases, with 17 bases between. Germline V CDR1 and CDR2: LNHDA, SQIVND (reference sequence). CDR3 sequence: CASSKGLGYGYEQYF. CDR3 bases: TGTGCCAGTAGTAAGGGACTGGGCTATGGATACGAGCAGTACTTC.

This clone has a handful of counts. V usage is TRBV15 and J usage is TRBJ1-4; D is unclear. V was trimmed by 2 bases and J by 7 bases, leaving 11 bases between them. CDR3 length: 14 amino acids. The germline V gene encodes CDR1 LNHNV and CDR2 YYDKDF (reference sequence). The CDR3 nucleotides are TGTGCCACCAGCAGACGACAAAAGGCTGAAAAACTGTTTTTT. Protein sequence: CATSRRQKAEKLFF.

The V and J genes are TRBV10-3 and TRBJ2-6; TRBD1 matches 7 bases. The CDR3 spans 20 residues. CDR1 and CDR2 from the germline V gene are ENHRY and SYGVKD. With V trimmed by 3 bases and J by 0 bases, 14 bases remained unmatched. In DNA form, the CDR3 reads TGTGCCATCAGTGACGACAGGGTACCGCGTCGAAACTCTGGGGCCAACGTCCTGACTTTC. Its translation is CAISDDRVPRRNSGANVLTF.

This rearrangement joins TRBV6-1 to TRBJ1-5; no firm D call. The CDR3 extends over 14 amino acids. Deletions cut 1 base from V and 11 bases from J, with 15 bases between. Per the germline V gene, CDR1 is MNHNS and CDR2 is SASEGT. CDR3 residues: CASSEGPTKSAQHF. The CDR3 DNA sequence: TGTGCCAGCAGTGAAGGACCGACTAAATCGGCCCAGCATTTT.

This clone has more than one count but fewer than ten. V and J are TRBV19 and TRBJ1-2, with a tentative D call TRBD1 (6 bases). CDR1 and CDR2 (germline): LNHDA, SQIVND (reference sequence). V lost 4 bases and J 4 bases, leaving 16 bases between the germline ends. The CDR3 runs to 15 residues. Here the CDR3 reads CASSRPGQGRYGYTF. In DNA form, the CDR3 reads TGTGCCAGTAGTAGACCGGGGCAGGGGCGCTATGGCTACACCTTC.

For the CDR3, the DNA is TGTGCCAGCAGTACCACTACTAGCGGGAATAACAATGAGCAGTTCTTC. Protein sequence: CASSTTTSGNNNEQFF. The V and J genes are TRBV6-6 and TRBJ2-1, with TRBD2 matching over 10 bases. V gave up 5 bases and J gave up 5 bases; unmatched junction bases: 9. CDR1 MNHNY and CDR2 SVGAGI come from the germline V gene (reference sequence). The CDR3 is made up of 16 amino acids.

The genes are TRBV2 and TRBJ2-1; TRBD1 aligns across 10 bases. The germline V gene encodes CDR1 SNHLY and CDR2 FYNNEI. CDR3 length: 13 residues. V trimming: 5 bases; J trimming: 9 bases; junction bases outside the gene matches: 4. Here the CDR3 reads CASSIRDRGEQFF. CDR3 coding DNA: TGTGCCAGCAGTATCCGGGACAGGGGTGAGCAGTTCTTC.

This chain joins TRBV2 and TRBJ2-5; 14 bases match TRBD2. The germline V gene encodes CDR1 SNHLY and CDR2 FYNNEI. The trim removed 7 bases at V and 3 bases at J, leaving 7 bases unmatched. The length of the CDR3 is 16 residues. CDR3 bases: TGTGCCAGCATCACTCCGGGACTAGCGGGAGAAGAGACCCAGTACTTC. It is translated as CASITPGLAGEETQYF.

This clone occurred a few times. The rearrangement uses TRBV19 and TRBJ1-1; no firm D call. CDR1 is LNHDA, CDR2 SQIVND, per germline (reference sequence). The CDR3 spans 16 residues. V lost 6 bases and J lost 6, with 23 bases in between. The CDR3 nucleotides read TGTGCCAGTAGGATGCAAAGTATGGGAGGTGTCGCTGAAGCTTTCTTT. Protein product: CASRMQSMGGVAEAFF.

The chain carries TRBV5-5 and TRBJ1-3; 9 nucleotides agree with TRBD1. V shed 2 bases and J 2 bases; nucleotides not matched to a gene: 5. The CDR3 covers 16 residues. Germline V lookup: CDR1 SGHKS, CDR2 YYEKEE (reference sequence). CDR3 sequence (DNA): TGTGCCAGCAGCTTCTACAGGGGGCCGGCTGGAAACACCATATATTTT. It specifies CASSFYRGPAGNTIYF.

The chain recombines TRBV12-5 with TRBJ2-3; no definite D call. Germline values: CDR1 LGHNT, CDR2 FRNRAP. V was clipped by 2 bases and J by 6 bases, with 9 bases between them. The CDR3 covers 13 residues. As DNA, the CDR3 is TGTGCTAGTGGTTTGCCGCCCGGGGATACGCAGTATTTT. This codes for CASGLPPGDTQYF.

V and J are TRBV9 and TRBJ2-7; tentative D call: TRBD2 (6 bases). CDR1 and CDR2 from the germline V gene are SGDLS and YYNGEE. Trimming took off 1 base at V and 2 bases at J, with 13 bases between the two ends. CDR3 size: 15 residues. The CDR3 DNA reads as TGTGCCAGCAGCGTATCCCCTAGCGTCCCCTACGAGCAGTACTTC. Translating it yields CASSVSPSVPYEQYF.

CDR3 residues: CAWSVLQGTQYF. In nucleotides, the CDR3 is TGTGCCTGGAGTGTACTACAGGGTACACAGTACTTC. The genes are TRBV30 and TRBJ2-5; a weak D match, TRBD1 (6 bases). Germline V gives CDR1 GTSNPN, CDR2 SVGIG (reference sequence). Trimming cost V 0 bases and J 11 bases, with 13 bases left between them. The CDR3 extends over 12 amino acids.